This note documents a single T cell receptor beta chain sequence. This clone turned up a few times. Its antigen is still unknown. No base quality information exists; no much larger clone differs at one position. The CDR3 goes from the cysteine to the phenylalanine over 13 residues. Only the CDR3 region is kept as DNA, spanning 39 bases read in frame from base 1. CDR1 and CDR2, looked up from the germline V gene, are SQVTM and ANQGSEA. V lost 7 bases and J lost 4 bases, and the count of bases not matched to a germline gene is 7. Enrolling through a virtual design, the prospective study's participants ranged in age from roughly 18 to 89 years and lived across roughly 23 United States geographic areas. To assign participants to cohorts, the prospective study relied on clinical history that participants themselves reported in a screening survey and a study questionnaire. In the prospective study, whole blood, serum and a nasopharyngeal or oropharyngeal swab were collected from each participant by mobile phlebotomists. Participants in the prospective study had the option to provide additional blood draws and questionnaires over a roughly two-month period. Before DNA extraction, prospective study blood samples were shipped either frozen or at room temperature.

TCRbeta CDR3 regions were amplified from genomic DNA by means of the immunoSEQ Assay, a bias-controlled multiplex PCR. In the authors' own workflow: Within the assay, amplification of reference gene primers was used to estimate how many nucleated cells each sample contained. Sequence reads were collapsed and filtered to measure the absolute abundance of every unique TCRbeta CDR3 rearrangement. For each sample, productive Simpson clonality was calculated as the square root of Simpson's diversity index over productive rearrangements. TCRdb mirrors the immuneACCESS table, restricted to in-frame sequences. Some clones are absent from its copies; in checked studies, under half trace to an unresolved V gene, and the reason for the others is unknown. V and J calls and clone size follow that table, whereas D and trimming were derived from the DNA. The sample includes roughly 140,000 clones, with roughly 90% observed a single time. Approximately 1.2% of the sample goes to the ten largest clones.

These data belong to a study of blood T cell repertoires in COVID-19 (dated by TCRdb to the early 2020s). In the study overall: Samples covering the acute and convalescent phases of COVID-19 were provided by collaborators in the United States, Italy and Spain. Samples came from the ongoing ImmuneRACE study (first 160 participants) plus 1,254 subjects from 6 global collaborators. Deeply sampled blood TCRbeta repertoires from subjects exposed to, actively infected with, or recovered from COVID-19 were included in the dataset. The repertoires were made available in a free public database intended to serve as a resource for research on the immune response to SARS-CoV-2. The prospective study material was composed of cDNA or gDNA derived from T cells, B-cell-depleted T cells, or PBMCs. The sample metadata nearly always contained a de-identified subject ID, COVID-19 status, age in years and sex. Where HLA class I and class II types were available, the types were taken from metadata supplied by the sample provider, not from assay-based typing.

Study-wide conclusions, independent of this receptor: The amount of clinical and demographic metadata varied by source and participant and was provided uncurated.

The chain was built from TRBV29-1 and TRBJ1-1; TRBD1 fits 9 bases in the junction. Sequenced input: PBMCs or T cells enriched from blood (not recorded which). This TCR derives from a woman in her twenties or thirties with acute COVID-19. The CDR3 reads as follows: CSAEGDRVTEAFF. The bases read TGCAGCGCTGAGGGGGACAGGGTCACTGAAGCTTTCTTT. The entire variable domain, with the stretches around the CDR3 drawn from the reference TRBV29-1 and TRBJ1-1 proteins, is SAVISQKPSRDICQRGTSLTIQCQVDSQVTMMFWYRQQPGQSLTLIATANQGSEATYESGFVIDKFPISRPNLTFSTLTVSNMSPEDSSIYLCSAEGDRVTEAFFGQGTRLTVV.